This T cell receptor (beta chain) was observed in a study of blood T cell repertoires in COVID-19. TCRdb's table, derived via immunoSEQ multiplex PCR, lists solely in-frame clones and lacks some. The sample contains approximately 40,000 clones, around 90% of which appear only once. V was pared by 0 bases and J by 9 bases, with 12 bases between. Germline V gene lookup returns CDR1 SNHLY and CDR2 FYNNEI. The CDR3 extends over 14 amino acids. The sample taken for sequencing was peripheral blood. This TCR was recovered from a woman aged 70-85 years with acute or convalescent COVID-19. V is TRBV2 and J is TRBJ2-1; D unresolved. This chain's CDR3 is CASSEAVPGGEQFF. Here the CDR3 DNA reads TGTGCCAGCAGTGAAGCGGTCCCCGGCGGTGAGCAGTTCTTC.